One sample yielded the 25 T cell receptor beta chains listed below, sequenced in a study of Ad26.COV2.S vaccination and SARS-CoV-2 variants. Treatment denoted: 15 to 20 received Ad26.COV2.S at low or high dose, single or two shots; about five received placebo; per-sample allocation not given. Collection of samples fell on day 63 after the first vaccine or placebo injection. Produced via immunoSEQ multiplex PCR; TCRdb's table is partial and in-frame only. The data show about 410,000 clones, with approximately 90% seen just once and under 2% held by the top ten. The sequenced sample was peripheral blood, obtained in a trial of Ad26.COV2.S vaccine versus placebo. These receptor sequences come from a person between 18 and 59 years old who received the Ad26.COV2.S COVID-19 vaccine or a placebo.

The chain has TRBV5-1 and TRBJ1-6; D is possibly TRBD1 (5 bases). CDR3 size: 18 residues. The germline V gene encodes CDR1 SGHRS and CDR2 YFSETQ. V lost 0 bases, J lost 0 bases, and 13 bases lay in between. The CDR3 sequence: CASSLAGNVSSYNSPLHF. In DNA form, the CDR3 reads TGCGCCAGCAGCTTGGCAGGGAACGTCAGCTCCTATAATTCACCCCTCCACTTT.

The chain recombines TRBV3-1 (or the pseudogene TRBV3-2) with TRBJ2-1; 7 bases match TRBD1. Per germline, CDR1 LGHDT and CDR2 YNNKEL (reference sequence). This CDR3 is 16 amino acids long. Germline trimming cut 1 base from V and 4 bases from J; bases unmatched to any gene: 7. CDR3 DNA: TGTGCCAGCAGCCAAGTTGGGCTGGACAGGTACAATGAGCAGTTCTTC. It encodes CASSQVGLDRYNEQFF.

The chain's CDR3 is CASSSRGPPTDTQYF. CDR3 coding DNA: TGCGCCAGCAGCTCGCGGGGGCCACCCACAGATACGCAGTATTTT. The J gene is TRBJ2-3, the V gene TRBV5-1; the D gene is possibly TRBD2 (7 bases). Trimming shortened V by 3 bases and J by 2 bases, and 13 bases separated the two germline ends. CDR1 and CDR2 (germline): SGHRS, YFSETQ. This CDR3 has 15 amino acids.

The chain recombines TRBV11-2 with TRBJ1-3; no reliable D call. Germline V gene sequence: CDR1 SGHAT, CDR2 FQNNGV. Trimming took 0 bases from V and 0 from J, leaving 9 bases between them. The CDR3 runs 16 residues. This chain's CDR3 is CASSLDGRYSGNTIYF. The CDR3 DNA sequence: TGTGCCAGCAGCTTAGATGGGCGGTACTCTGGAAACACCATATATTTT.

The chain couples TRBV1 to TRBJ1-2; TRBD1, the D gene given by the table, was not confirmed from the DNA. TRBV1 represents a pseudogene. This CDR3 spans 14 amino acids. DNA for the CDR3: TGCACCAGCAGCCCGGACAGGTTGGGTGGTGGCTACACCTTC. Translating gives CTSSPDRLGGGYTF.

The chain is built from TRBV14 and TRBJ1-2; D unresolved. This CDR3 is built from 15 residues. Trimming stripped 0 bases from V and 3 bases from J, with 11 bases between. Germline CDR1 SGHDN, CDR2 FVKESK. CDR3 in amino acids: CASSQDRGAHYGYTF. DNA for the CDR3: TGTGCCAGCAGCCAAGATAGAGGCGCACACTATGGCTACACCTTC.

A single count supports this clone. V and J are TRBV7-2 and TRBJ2-2; the match to TRBD1 covers 7 bases. This CDR3 is 13 amino acids long. Germline CDR1 is SGHTA and CDR2 is FQGNSA. J gave up 9 bases and V 7 bases, and 8 bases lay outside the gene matches. CDR3 sequence (DNA): TGTGCCAGCACAGACAGGGTCCTTAGGGAGCTGTTTTTT. Its translation is CASTDRVLRELFF.

The chain combines TRBV15 with TRBJ2-7, with TRBD2 identical over 10 bases. The CDR3 has 15 residues. V dropped 0 bases and J dropped 2; count of bases not matched to a gene: 1. Looked up from germline, CDR1 is LNHNV and CDR2 is YYDKDF (reference sequence). For the CDR3, the DNA is TGTGCCACCAGCAGAGAAAGCGGGGGGGCCTACGAGCAGTACTTC. It yields the protein CATSRESGGAYEQYF.

The DNA of the CDR3 is TGTGCCAGCAGCTTGTTACCTAGCGGATTCAATGAGCAGTTCTTC. Translating gives CASSLLPSGFNEQFF. V is TRBV5-8 and J is TRBJ2-1; 7 bases line up with TRBD2. Germline V lookup: CDR1 SGHTS, CDR2 YDEGEE. The CDR3 has 15 amino acids. V lost 1 base, J lost 6 bases, and 7 bases stayed unmatched.

This clone was recorded once. The chain couples TRBV11-2 to TRBJ1-1; perhaps TRBD1 as D (6 bases). The V gene lost 1 base and the J gene lost 2 bases, with 14 bases spanning the gap. The CDR3 runs 16 residues. The germline CDR1 and CDR2 sequences are SGHAT and FQNNGV. CDR3 amino acids: CASSLVTGTINTEAFF. The CDR3 DNA reads TGTGCCAGCAGCTTAGTGACCGGGACAATTAACACTGAAGCTTTCTTT.

DNA of the CDR3: TGCGCCAGCAGTTTGGGTGAGAGGACTGAAGCTTTCTTT. It yields the protein CASSLGERTEAFF. The chain carries TRBV10-1 and TRBJ1-1; D is unresolved. With 5 bases removed from V and 5 bases from J, the gap between germline ends came to 12 bases. CDR1 WNHNN and CDR2 SYGVQD come from the germline V gene (reference sequence). There are 13 residues in the CDR3.

The J gene is TRBJ2-7, the V gene TRBV2; 8 bases map to TRBD1. Germline V lookup: CDR1 SNHLY, CDR2 FYNNEI. The trim removed 10 bases at V and 3 bases at J, leaving 8 bases unmatched. The CDR3 covers 13 residues. The CDR3 bases are TGTGCCACCGAGGACAGGGCCAACTACGAGCAGTACTTC. Translating gives CATEDRANYEQYF.

The V call is TRBV19, the J call TRBJ1-3; D is ambiguous. Trimming stripped 3 bases from V and 0 bases from J, with 6 bases between. The CDR3 is 14 residues long. The germline CDR1 and CDR2 sequences are LNHDA and SQIVND (reference sequence). As DNA, the CDR3 is TGTGCCAGTAGTATCCGTTACTCTGGAAACACCATATATTTT. Protein: CASSIRYSGNTIYF.

The J gene is TRBJ1-2, the V gene TRBV7-9; D not certain. CDR3 length: 12 residues. Trimming removed 5 bases from V and 5 bases from J, with 9 bases in between. The germline V gene encodes CDR1 SEHNR and CDR2 FQNEAQ (reference sequence). CDR3 DNA sequence: TGTGCCAGCAGCGTCGGGGAATATGGCTACACCTTC. Translating it yields CASSVGEYGYTF.

V gene TRBV3-1 (or the pseudogene TRBV3-2) combines with J gene TRBJ2-5, with 7 bases that match TRBD2. V gave up 4 bases and J gave up 2 bases; unmatched junction bases: 13. Germline lookup yields CDR1 LGHDT and CDR2 YNNKEL (reference sequence). The CDR3 covers 17 residues. The CDR3 nucleotides read TGTGCCAGCAGCCGCAAAGAGGTTTGGCGGGGGCAAGAGACCCAGTACTTC. Its protein product is CASSRKEVWRGQETQYF.

V is TRBV9 and J is TRBJ1-6; D gene unclear. The germline V and J ends were trimmed by 1 base and 8 bases, with 13 bases remaining between them. This CDR3 is built from 15 residues. CDR1 SGDLS and CDR2 YYNGEE come from the germline V gene. CDR3 DNA: TGTGCCAGCAGCGTATCCGAATGGGGATATTCACCCCTCCACTTT. This gives the protein CASSVSEWGYSPLHF.

The V gene is TRBV4-3, the J gene TRBJ1-5, with a tentative D call TRBD1 (6 bases). Trimming removed 3 bases from V and 4 bases from J, with 13 bases in between. This CDR3 has 15 amino acids. Germline V gives CDR1 LGHNA, CDR2 YSLEER. This CDR3 reads CASSHDGQKNQPQHF. CDR3 in DNA: TGCGCCAGCAGCCACGATGGACAGAAAAATCAGCCCCAGCATTTT.

The chain combines TRBV6-2 or TRBV6-3 with TRBJ1-1; no clear D. Per germline, CDR1 MNHEY and CDR2 SVGEGT. CDR3 size: 14 residues. V lost 2 bases and J lost 0, with 7 bases in between. CDR3 sequence (DNA): TGTGCCAGCAGTTACAAAGATGTGAACACTGAAGCTTTCTTT. Translating gives CASSYKDVNTEAFF.

V gene TRBV2 combines with J gene TRBJ2-3; D unresolved. With 4 bases removed from V and 4 bases from J, the gap between germline ends came to 18 bases. The CDR3 totals 16 residues. CDR1 is SNHLY and CDR2 is FYNNEI in the germline V gene. Here the CDR3 DNA reads TGTGCCAGCAGTGCCCGCGGCTTCAACCTCCCAGATACGCAGTATTTT. Amino acid sequence: CASSARGFNLPDTQYF.

The chain joins TRBV7-6 to TRBJ2-2; unclear D gene. The CDR3 length is 14 residues. Deletions cut 8 bases from V and 1 base from J, with 11 bases between. Looked up from germline, CDR1 is SGHVS and CDR2 is FNYEAQ. The DNA of the CDR3 is TGTGCCAGCGGGCAGGATATGAACACCGGGGAGCTGTTTTTT. This gives the protein CASGQDMNTGELFF.

This chain joins TRBV13 and TRBJ2-3, with D perhaps assigned TRBD1 or TRBD2 (6 bases each). The CDR3 covers 14 residues. In germline, CDR1 is PRHDT, CDR2 FYEKMQ (reference sequence). Between the trimmed V and J ends, which lost 5 bases and 6 bases, there was a span of 15 bases. The DNA of the CDR3 is TGTGCCAGCAGCGAGGGACAAGGGAGGGATACGCAGTATTTT. The encoded protein is CASSEGQGRDTQYF.

The chain links TRBV5-6 to TRBJ1-1, with D tentatively TRBD1 (6 bases). Trimming shortened V by 2 bases and J by 0 bases, and 17 bases separated the two germline ends. CDR1 is SGHDT and CDR2 is YYEEEE in the germline V gene. CDR3 length: 17 residues. CDR3 DNA sequence: TGTGCCAGCAGCTTATTCCAGGGGCGTGTTGTGAACACTGAAGCTTTCTTT. The encoded protein is CASSLFQGRVVNTEAFF.

This clone has a single count. Other nucleotide sequences from this sample produce the same CDR3. The genes are TRBV28 and TRBJ1-5, with D unclear. Germline V gene sequence: CDR1 MDHEN, CDR2 SYDVKM. V lost 3 bases and J 6 bases, leaving 6 bases between the germline ends. The length of the CDR3 is 12 residues. This chain's CDR3 is CASSFGGQPQHF. CDR3 nucleotide sequence: TGTGCCAGCAGTTTCGGAGGTCAGCCCCAGCATTTT.

This chain links TRBV7-9 with TRBJ2-3; D perhaps matches TRBD2 (6 bases). V shed 2 bases and J shed 1 base, with 10 bases lying between them. The CDR3 sequence is 15 residues long. CDR1 is SEHNR and CDR2 is FQNEAQ in the germline V gene (reference sequence). Here the CDR3 reads CASSLRREGTDTQYF. Written as DNA, the CDR3 is TGTGCCAGCAGCTTAAGGAGGGAGGGCACAGATACGCAGTATTTT.

CDR3 nucleotides: TGCGCCAGCAGCTTGGTTGGGACTAGCGTCGGGGAGCTGTTTTTT. Residues: CASSLVGTSVGELFF. The chain carries TRBV5-1 and TRBJ2-2, with 10 positions matching TRBD2. J was trimmed by 7 bases and V by 0 bases; bases with no gene match: 3. Germline V gives CDR1 SGHRS, CDR2 YFSETQ. CDR3 length: 15 amino acids.